The T cell receptor (beta chain) under discussion was sequenced for a study of beta chain features in type 1 diabetes. Background on the study: Researchers looked at roughly 110 million sorted cells across all samples.

The germline CDR1 and CDR2 sequences are DFQATT and SNEGSKA (reference sequence). This CDR3 has 11 residues. Trimming left V 8 bases short and J 1 base short, with 6 bases between. General study results and limits: For patients, the naive, central memory and Treg TCRB repertoires appeared more alike than for healthy donors.

As concerns this clone: Its antigen is unknown.

The whole isolated RNA underwent reverse transcription, so sequencing captured expressed TCRB transcripts. The assay was immunoSEQ multiplex PCR, and TCRdb's table has in-frame clones only and misses some. This table has about 150,000 clones, over 7.5% appearing once. The TCR was taken from a woman younger than 35 in good health. The specimen sequenced was central memory CD4+ T cells from blood. J is TRBJ1-3 and V is TRBV20-1; D gene unclear. The chain's CDR3 is CSTVSGNTIYF. The CDR3 nucleotides read TGCAGTACAGTGTCTGGAAACACCATATATTTT.